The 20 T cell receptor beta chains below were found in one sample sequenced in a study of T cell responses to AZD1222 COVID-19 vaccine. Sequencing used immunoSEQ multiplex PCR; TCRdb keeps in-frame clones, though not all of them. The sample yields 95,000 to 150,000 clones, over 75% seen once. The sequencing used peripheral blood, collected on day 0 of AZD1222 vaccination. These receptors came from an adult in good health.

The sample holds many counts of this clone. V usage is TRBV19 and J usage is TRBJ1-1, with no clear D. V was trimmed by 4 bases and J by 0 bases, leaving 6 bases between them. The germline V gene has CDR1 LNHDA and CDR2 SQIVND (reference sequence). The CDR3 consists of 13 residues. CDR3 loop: CASSTSMNTEAFF. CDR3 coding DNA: TGTGCCAGTAGTACGAGCATGAACACTGAAGCTTTCTTT.

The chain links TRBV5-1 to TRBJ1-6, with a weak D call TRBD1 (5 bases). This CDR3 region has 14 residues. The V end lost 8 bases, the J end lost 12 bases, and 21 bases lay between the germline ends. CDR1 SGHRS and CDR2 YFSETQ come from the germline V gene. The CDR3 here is CASSLQGPWEPLHF. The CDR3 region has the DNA TGCGCCAGTTCACTCCAGGGACCGTGGGAACCCCTCCACTTT.

CDR3 amino acids: CASGKGVETQYF. As DNA, the CDR3 is TGTGCCAGCGGGAAGGGCGTAGAGACCCAGTACTTC. The chain links TRBV27 to TRBJ2-5; D unresolved. The CDR3 has 12 amino acids. Germline values: CDR1 MNHEY, CDR2 SMNVEV (reference sequence). V was clipped by 8 bases and J by 4 bases, with 11 bases between them.

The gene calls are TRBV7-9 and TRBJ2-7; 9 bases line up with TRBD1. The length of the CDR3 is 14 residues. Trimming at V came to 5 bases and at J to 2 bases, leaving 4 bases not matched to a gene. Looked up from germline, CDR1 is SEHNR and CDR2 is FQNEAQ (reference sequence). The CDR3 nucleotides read TGTGCCAGCAGCGAAAGACAGGGGGCCTACGAGCAGTACTTC. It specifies CASSERQGAYEQYF.

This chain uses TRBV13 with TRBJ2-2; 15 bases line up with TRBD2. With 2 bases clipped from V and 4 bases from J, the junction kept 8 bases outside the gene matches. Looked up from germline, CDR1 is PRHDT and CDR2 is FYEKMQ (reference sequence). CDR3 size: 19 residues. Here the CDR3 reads CASSLFRTSGGARTGELFF. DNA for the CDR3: TGTGCCAGCAGCTTATTTCGGACTAGCGGGGGGGCCCGCACCGGGGAGCTGTTTTTT.

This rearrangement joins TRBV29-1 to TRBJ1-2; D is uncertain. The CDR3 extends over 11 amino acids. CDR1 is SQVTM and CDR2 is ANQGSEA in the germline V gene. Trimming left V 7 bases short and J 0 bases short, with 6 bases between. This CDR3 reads CSGLSNYGYTF. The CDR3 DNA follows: TGCAGCGGCCTTTCTAACTATGGCTACACCTTC. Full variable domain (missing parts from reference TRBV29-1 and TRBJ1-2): SAVISQKPSRDICQRGTSLTIQCQVDSQVTMMFWYRQQPGQSLTLIATANQGSEATYESGFVIDKFPISRPNLTFSTLTVSNMSPEDSSIYLCSGLSNYGYTFGSGTRLTVV.

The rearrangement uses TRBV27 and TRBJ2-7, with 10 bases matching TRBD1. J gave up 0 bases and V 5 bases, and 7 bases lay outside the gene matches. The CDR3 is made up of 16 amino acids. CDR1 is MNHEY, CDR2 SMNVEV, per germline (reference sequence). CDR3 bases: TGTGCCAGCAGTCCAATGTGGACAGGGGGCTCCTACGAGCAGTACTTC. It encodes CASSPMWTGGSYEQYF.

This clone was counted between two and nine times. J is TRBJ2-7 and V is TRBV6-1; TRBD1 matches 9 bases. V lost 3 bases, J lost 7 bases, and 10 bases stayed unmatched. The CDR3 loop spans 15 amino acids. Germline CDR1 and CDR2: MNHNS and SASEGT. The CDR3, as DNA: TGTGCCAGCAGTGATACGACAGGGGGAATTGCTGAGCAGTACTTC. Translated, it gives CASSDTTGGIAEQYF.

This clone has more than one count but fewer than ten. The CDR3 loop is CASSQSANSNQPQHF. The DNA for the CDR3 is TGTGCCAGCAGCCAGAGCGCGAATAGCAATCAGCCCCAGCATTTT. The chain combines TRBV3-1 (or the pseudogene TRBV3-2) with TRBJ1-5; D is undetermined. Trimming stripped 3 bases from V and 0 bases from J, with 9 bases between. The germline gives CDR1 LGHDT, CDR2 YNNKEL (reference sequence). The CDR3 is 15 amino acids.

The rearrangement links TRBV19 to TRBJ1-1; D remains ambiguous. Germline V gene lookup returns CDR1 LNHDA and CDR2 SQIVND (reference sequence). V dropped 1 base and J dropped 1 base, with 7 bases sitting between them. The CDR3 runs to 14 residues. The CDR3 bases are TGTGCCAGTAGTATAGGTTGGAGGAACACTGAAGCTTTCTTT. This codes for CASSIGWRNTEAFF.

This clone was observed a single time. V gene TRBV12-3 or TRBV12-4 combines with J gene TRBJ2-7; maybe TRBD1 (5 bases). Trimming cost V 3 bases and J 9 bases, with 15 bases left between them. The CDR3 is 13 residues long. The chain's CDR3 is CASSFESQTAQYF. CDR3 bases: TGTGCCAGCAGTTTCGAATCCCAGACAGCGCAGTACTTC.

The DNA of the CDR3 is TGTGCCAGCAGCAAGAGACAGGGACACACTGGGGCCAACGTCCTGACTTTC. This codes for CASSKRQGHTGANVLTF. The chain is built from TRBV3-1 (or the pseudogene TRBV3-2) and TRBJ2-6, with TRBD1 matching over 7 bases. The CDR3 covers 17 residues. With V trimmed by 5 bases and J by 2 bases, 9 bases remained unmatched. In germline, CDR1 is LGHDT, CDR2 YNNKEL (reference sequence).

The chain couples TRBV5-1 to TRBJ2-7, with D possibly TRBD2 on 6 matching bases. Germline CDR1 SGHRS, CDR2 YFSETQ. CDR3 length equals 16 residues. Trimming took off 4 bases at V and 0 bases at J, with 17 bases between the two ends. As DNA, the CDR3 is TGCGCCAGCAGCCTCAAAAGCGGGCGCAGCTCCTACGAGCAGTACTTC. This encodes CASSLKSGRSSYEQYF.

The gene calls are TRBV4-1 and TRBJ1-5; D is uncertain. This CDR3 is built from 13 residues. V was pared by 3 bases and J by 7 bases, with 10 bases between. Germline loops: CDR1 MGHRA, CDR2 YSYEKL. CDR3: CASSQEGVQPQHF. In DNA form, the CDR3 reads TGCGCCAGCAGCCAGGAGGGAGTCCAGCCCCAGCATTTT.

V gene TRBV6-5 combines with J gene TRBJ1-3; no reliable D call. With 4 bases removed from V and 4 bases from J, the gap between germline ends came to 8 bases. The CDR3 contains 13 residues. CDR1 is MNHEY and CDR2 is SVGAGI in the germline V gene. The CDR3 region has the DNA TGTGCCAGCAGTTGGGAACCAGGAAACACCATATATTTT. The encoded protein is CASSWEPGNTIYF.

The DNA for the CDR3 is TGTGCCAGTAGTATAGGGGGTCGGGAATCACCCCTCCACTTT. It yields the protein CASSIGGRESPLHF. This chain connects TRBV19 to TRBJ1-6; D not resolved. Germline loops: CDR1 LNHDA, CDR2 SQIVND (reference sequence). CDR3 size: 14 residues. Between the trimmed V and J ends, which lost 1 base and 10 bases, there was a span of 11 bases.

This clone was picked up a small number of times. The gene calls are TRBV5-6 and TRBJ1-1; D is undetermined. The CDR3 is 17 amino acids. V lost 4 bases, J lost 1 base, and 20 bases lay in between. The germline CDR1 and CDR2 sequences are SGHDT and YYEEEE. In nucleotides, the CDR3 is TGTGCCAGCAGCCCCGGATCCTTTTCTTTCACGAACACTGAAGCTTTCTTT. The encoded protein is CASSPGSFSFTNTEAFF.

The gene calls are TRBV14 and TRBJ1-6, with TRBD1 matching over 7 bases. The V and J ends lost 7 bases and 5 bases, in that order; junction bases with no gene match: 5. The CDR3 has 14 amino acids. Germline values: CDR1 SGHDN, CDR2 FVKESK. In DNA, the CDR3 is TGTGCCAGCAAACCGGACAGGAATAATTCACCCCTCCACTTT. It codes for CASKPDRNNSPLHF.

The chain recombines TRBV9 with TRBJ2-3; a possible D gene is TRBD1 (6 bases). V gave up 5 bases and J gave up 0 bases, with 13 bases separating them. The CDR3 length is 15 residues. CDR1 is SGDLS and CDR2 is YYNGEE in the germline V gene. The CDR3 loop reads CASSGQPSSTDTQYF. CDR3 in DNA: TGTGCCAGCAGTGGACAGCCGTCGAGCACAGATACGCAGTATTTT.

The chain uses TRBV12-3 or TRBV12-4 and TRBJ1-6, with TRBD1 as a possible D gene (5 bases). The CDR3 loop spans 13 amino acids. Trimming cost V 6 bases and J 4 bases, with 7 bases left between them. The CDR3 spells CASRGDYNSPLHF. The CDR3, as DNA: TGTGCCAGCAGGGGGGATTATAATTCACCCCTCCACTTT.